This TCR beta chain appears in the sequencing data of a study of blood T cell repertoires in COVID-19. V dropped 0 bases and J dropped 3 bases, with 13 bases sitting between them. In germline, CDR1 is SGHRS, CDR2 YFSETQ. The CDR3 is 15 amino acids. As handled by the study authors: Nucleated cell counts were estimated from reference gene primer amplification. Generated by immunoSEQ multiplex PCR, the TCRdb table keeps only in-frame clones and is missing some. V and J calls and clone size are given by that table; D and trimming were obtained from the DNA. The top ten hold approximately 6% of the sample, which has 45,000 to 70,000 clones, just under 90% seen once.

The sequencing input was peripheral blood. The sequence came from a woman aged 55-75 years with COVID-19, enrolled during active disease. The J gene is TRBJ2-7, the V gene TRBV5-1; the D gene is possibly TRBD1 (5 bases). CDR3 DNA sequence: TGCGCCAGCAGCTTGGCCTTAGCAGGGAACTACGAGCAGTACTTC. This encodes CASSLALAGNYEQYF.